What follows is one T cell receptor (beta chain) and its context. The antigen is unknown. Germline V gives CDR1 MNHEY, CDR2 SVGAGI. Trimming took off 0 bases at V and 5 bases at J, with 13 bases between the two ends. This CDR3 has 15 residues. Method: immunoSEQ multiplex PCR; TCRdb's copy keeps in-frame clones and lacks some. The data contain some 80,000 clones, over 75% of them seen just once; the ten biggest clones take up over 0.35%. This record belongs to a study of OX40 agonist ivuxolimab in advanced cancers. Looking at the study overall: The dose of intravenous ivuxolimab that patients received every 2 weeks ranged from 0.01 to 10 mg/kg. Study-wide results and limits: Circulating CD4+ and CD8+ T cells showed clonal expansion by week 6 at 0.1 to 3.0 mg/kg.

The chain is built from TRBV6-5 and TRBJ1-2, with a tentative D call TRBD1 (5 bases). The TCR originated in an adult with an advanced solid tumor such as melanoma, head and neck, liver or kidney cancer. Specimen: CD4+ or CD8+ T cells sorted from blood, collected in a trial of the OX40 agonist ivuxolimab. CDR3 sequence: CASSYSNREGYGYTF. The CDR3 DNA reads TGTGCCAGCAGTTACTCGAATAGGGAGGGGTATGGCTACACCTTC.